This is a list of T cell receptor beta chains from one sample in a study of blood T cell repertoires in COVID-19. Here immunoSEQ multiplex PCR was the method, and the copy in TCRdb shows in-frame clones only, minus some. The sample records more than 95,000 clones, more than 75% being singletons. What was sequenced was peripheral blood. The source of these receptors is a man aged 45-60 years with acute or convalescent COVID-19. CDR3s leave out the opening cysteine and the closing phenylalanine or tryptophan. A row's size may be missing; if present it is once, few, many or a size class.

clone_size	v_call	j_call	cdr3_aa
-	TRBV12-5	TRBJ2-7	ASGPDRPSSYEQY
-	TRBV6-5	TRBJ1-5	ASRETGGNQPQH
once	TRBV19	TRBJ1-2	ASNKQGFNGYT
-	TRBV25-1	TRBJ2-2	ASSDYSGSLSGELF
few	TRBV30	TRBJ1-2	AWSPDSNYGYT
-	TRBV4-1	TRBJ1-3	ASSQDQGAGNTIY
once	TRBV5-4	TRBJ2-1	ASSRSPLPTNEQF
-	TRBV7-2	TRBJ2-5	ASSLRREETQY
-	TRBV7-9	TRBJ1-6	ASSLAIGQGNGSPLH
-	TRBV4-1	TRBJ2-5	ASSQGVTDQETQY
-	TRBV21-1	TRBJ2-1	ASSKWGLVEQF
-	TRBV5-6	TRBJ2-3	ASSLDRGSQY
-	TRBV11-3	TRBJ2-7	ASSVLAGSYEQY
-	TRBV12-5	TRBJ2-1	ASGLAPFNEQF
-	TRBV11-2	TRBJ2-1	ASSLVGGRQYNEQF
-	TRBV30	TRBJ1-5	AWDRGRNQPQH
-	TRBV5-1	TRBJ1-6	ASSAKPGQGSPLH
-	TRBV18	TRBJ2-3	ASSRGMTDTQY